This T cell receptor (beta chain) was captured in a study of T-cell reconstitution after alpha-beta-depleted transplantation in children. For TCRbeta, the library was prepared with unique molecular identifiers. From the PCR reads, TCRdb called clonotypes with MiXCR, one entry per CDR3 protein. The table records 200,000 to 250,000 distinct CDR3 sequences, approximately 8% of them present only once. This clonotype was counted only a few times. Germline CDR1 DFQATT, CDR2 SNEGSKA (reference sequence). The CDR3 sequence is 12 residues long. V shed 7 bases and J shed 6 bases, with 13 bases lying between them.

The receptor comes from a male patient between 2 and 9 years old who had a stem cell transplant for acute myeloid leukemia, so the T cells may come from the graft donor. The specimen was PBMCs, mostly from graft donor cells, collected 360 days after TCRalphabeta/CD19-depleted stem cell transplant. This chain uses TRBV20-1 with TRBJ2-1; D perhaps matches TRBD2 (6 bases). Here the CDR3 DNA reads TGCAGTGTTAGGCGGGGACTCAATGAGCAGTTCTTC. Translation: CSVRRGLNEQFF.